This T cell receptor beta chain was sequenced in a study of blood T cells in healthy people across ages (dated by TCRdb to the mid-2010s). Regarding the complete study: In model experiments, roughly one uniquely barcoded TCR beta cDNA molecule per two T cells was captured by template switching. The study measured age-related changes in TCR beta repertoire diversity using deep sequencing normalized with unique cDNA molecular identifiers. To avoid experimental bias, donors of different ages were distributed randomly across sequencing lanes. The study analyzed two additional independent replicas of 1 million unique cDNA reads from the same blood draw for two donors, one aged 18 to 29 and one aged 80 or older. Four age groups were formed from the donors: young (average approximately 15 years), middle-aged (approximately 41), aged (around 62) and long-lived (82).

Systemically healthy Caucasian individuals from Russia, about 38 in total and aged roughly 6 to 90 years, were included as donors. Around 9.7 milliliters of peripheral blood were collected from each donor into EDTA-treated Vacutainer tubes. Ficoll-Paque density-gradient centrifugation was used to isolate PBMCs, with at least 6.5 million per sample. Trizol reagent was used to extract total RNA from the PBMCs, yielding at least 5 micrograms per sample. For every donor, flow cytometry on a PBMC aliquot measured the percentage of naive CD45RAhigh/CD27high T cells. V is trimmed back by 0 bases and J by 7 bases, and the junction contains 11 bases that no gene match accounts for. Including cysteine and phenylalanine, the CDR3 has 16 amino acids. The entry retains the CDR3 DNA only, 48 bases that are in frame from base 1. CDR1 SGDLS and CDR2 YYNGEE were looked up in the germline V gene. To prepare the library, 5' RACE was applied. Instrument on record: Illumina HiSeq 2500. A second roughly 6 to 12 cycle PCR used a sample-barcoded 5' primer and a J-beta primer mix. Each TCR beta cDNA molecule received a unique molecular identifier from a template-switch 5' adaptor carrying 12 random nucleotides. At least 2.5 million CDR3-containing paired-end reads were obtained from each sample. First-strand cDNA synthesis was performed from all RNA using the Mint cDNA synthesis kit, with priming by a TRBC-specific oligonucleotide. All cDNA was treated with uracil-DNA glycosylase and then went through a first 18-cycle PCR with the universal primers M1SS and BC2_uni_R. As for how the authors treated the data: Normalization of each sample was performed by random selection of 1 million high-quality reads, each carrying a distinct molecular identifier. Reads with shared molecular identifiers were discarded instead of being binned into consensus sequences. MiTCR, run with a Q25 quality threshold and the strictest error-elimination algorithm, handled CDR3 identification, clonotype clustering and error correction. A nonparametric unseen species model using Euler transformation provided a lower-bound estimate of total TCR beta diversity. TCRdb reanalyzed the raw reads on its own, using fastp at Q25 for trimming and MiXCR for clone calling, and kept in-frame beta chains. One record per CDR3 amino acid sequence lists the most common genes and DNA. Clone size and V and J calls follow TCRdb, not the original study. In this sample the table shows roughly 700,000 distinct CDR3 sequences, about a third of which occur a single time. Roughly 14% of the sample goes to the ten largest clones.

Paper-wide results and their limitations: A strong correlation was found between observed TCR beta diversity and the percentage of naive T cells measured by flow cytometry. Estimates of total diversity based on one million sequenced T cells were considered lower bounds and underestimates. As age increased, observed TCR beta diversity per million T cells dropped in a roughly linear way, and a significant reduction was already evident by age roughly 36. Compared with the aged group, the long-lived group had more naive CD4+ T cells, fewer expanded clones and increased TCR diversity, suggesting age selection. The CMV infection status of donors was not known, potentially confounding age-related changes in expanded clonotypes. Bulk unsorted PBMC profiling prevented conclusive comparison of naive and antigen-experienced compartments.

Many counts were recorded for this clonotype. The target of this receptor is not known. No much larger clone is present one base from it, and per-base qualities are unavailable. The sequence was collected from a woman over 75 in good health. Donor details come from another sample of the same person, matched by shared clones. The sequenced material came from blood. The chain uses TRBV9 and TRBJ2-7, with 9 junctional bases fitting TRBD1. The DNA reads TGTGCCAGCAGCGTAGGACTCCGGGACAGGGAAGAGGAGCAGTACTTC. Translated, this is CASSVGLRDREEEQYF.